What follows describes a single TCR beta chain. This record belongs to a study of blood T cell repertoires in COVID-19. Produced via immunoSEQ multiplex PCR; TCRdb's table is partial and in-frame only. This repertoire shows 250,000 or so clones, approximately 83% found once; its top ten account for around 3.7%. Recruits, aged roughly 18 to 95 years, lived in around 24 US areas. The sequencing input was PBMCs or T cells enriched from blood (not recorded which). The clonotype was recovered from a man aged 50-60 years who had recovered from COVID-19.

The CDR3 nucleotides are TGTGCCAGCAGTTCCCAGATTAATTCACCCCTCCACTTT. Translating gives CASSSQINSPLHF. This sequence joins TRBV5-6 and TRBJ1-6; D is ambiguous. This CDR3 spans 13 amino acids. Trimming took off 5 bases at V and 6 bases at J, with 9 bases between the two ends. Looked up from germline, CDR1 is SGHDT and CDR2 is YYEEEE.